One and the same sample provided the 26 T cell receptor beta chains below, sequenced in a study of blood T cell repertoires in COVID-19. Profiling relied on immunoSEQ multiplex PCR, and the TCRdb table lists in-frame clones only, not all of them. The table records fewer than 250,000 clones, just over 85% of them present only once. The source material was PBMCs or T cells enriched from blood (not recorded which). The receptors come from a woman between 35 and 50 years old with acute COVID-19.

This chain connects TRBV11-2 to TRBJ2-1; TRBD1 aligns across 8 bases. The CDR3 is 15 residues long. The germline CDR1 and CDR2 sequences are SGHAT and FQNNGV. J was trimmed by 5 bases and V by 5 bases; bases with no gene match: 8. CDR3 nucleotides: TGTGCCAGCAGCCTTGAAACAGGGGGAAACAATGAGCAGTTCTTC. Its protein product is CASSLETGGNNEQFF. Using reference TRBV11-2 and TRBJ2-1 for the parts outside the CDR3, the full variable domain is EAGVAQSPRYKIIEKRQSVAFWCNPISGHATLYWYQQILGQGPKLLIQFQNNGVVDDSQLPKDRFSAERLKGVDSTLKIQPAKLEDSAVYLCASSLETGGNNEQFFGPGTRLTVL.

This clone was seen only once. The chain joins TRBV15 to TRBJ1-4; TRBD1 is a possible D gene (5 bases). Trimming stripped 1 base from V and 4 bases from J, with 19 bases between. The CDR3 covers 18 residues. Germline V gene sequence: CDR1 LNHNV, CDR2 YYDKDF (reference sequence). The CDR3 spells CATSRVKGRPGGNEKLFF. The DNA for the CDR3 is TGTGCCACCAGCAGAGTAAAGGGGCGGCCAGGTGGTAATGAAAAACTGTTTTTT. The whole variable domain, filled in from reference TRBV15 and TRBJ1-4, reads DAMVIQNPRYQVTQFGKPVTLSCSQTLNHNVMYWYQQKSSQAPKLLFHYYDKDFNNEADTPDNFQSRRPNTSFCFLDIRSPGLGDTAMYLCATSRVKGRPGGNEKLFFGSGTQLSVL.

The chain combines TRBV28 with TRBJ2-5; the match to TRBD1 covers 7 bases. The germline gives CDR1 MDHEN, CDR2 SYDVKM. V lost 4 bases to trimming and J lost 4 bases; unmatched junction nucleotides: 12. The CDR3 covers 16 residues. The CDR3 DNA reads as TGTGCCAGCAGTTCACCCGGAGAGGGGGCGCGAGAGACCCAGTACTTC. Its protein is CASSSPGEGARETQYF.

This CDR3 is CASNPGTSGTYEQYF. CDR3 bases: TGTGCCAGCAACCCCGGGACTAGCGGGACCTACGAGCAGTACTTC. This chain connects TRBV5-5 to TRBJ2-7; 13 bases align to TRBD2. The CDR3 length is 15 residues. V lost 6 bases, J lost 2 bases, and 5 bases stayed unmatched. Germline V gene lookup returns CDR1 SGHKS and CDR2 YYEKEE (reference sequence).

The chain combines TRBV25-1 with TRBJ2-7; tentatively, D is TRBD2 (5 bases). Trimming took 11 bases from V and 0 from J, leaving 11 bases between them. This CDR3 is 12 amino acids long. The V gene's germline CDR1 is MGHDK and CDR2 SYGVNS. CDR3 nucleotides: TGTGCCCCGCGGGTGACCTCCTACGAGCAGTACTTC. Its protein product is CAPRVTSYEQYF.

The chain combines TRBV7-9 with TRBJ2-5; D call uncertain. Germline loops: CDR1 SEHNR, CDR2 FQNEAQ (reference sequence). The CDR3 sequence is 13 residues long. Between the trimmed V and J ends, which lost 2 bases and 5 bases, there was a span of 9 bases. The CDR3 coding sequence is TGTGCCAGCAGCTTACCTCTCGGGGAGACCCAGTACTTC. Its protein is CASSLPLGETQYF.

The chain is built from TRBV2 and TRBJ2-4, with TRBD2 matching 8 bases. V shed 4 bases and J 5 bases; nucleotides not matched to a gene: 7. In germline, CDR1 is SNHLY, CDR2 FYNNEI. This CDR3 has 15 residues. The CDR3 sequence is CASSVPGGHQNIQYF. The CDR3 DNA is TGTGCCAGCAGTGTCCCGGGAGGGCACCAAAACATTCAGTACTTC.

The chain recombines TRBV11-3 with TRBJ2-1; TRBD2 aligns across 11 bases. The CDR3 is made up of 14 amino acids. CDR1 and CDR2 from the germline V gene are SGHNT and YENEEA. Losses at the gene ends were 5 bases for V and 7 bases for J; bases not matched to a gene: 4. In nucleotides, the CDR3 is TGTGCCAGCAGCGCGGCTAGCGGGAGGAATGAGCAGTTCTTC. Translated: CASSAASGRNEQFF.

The chain joins TRBV24-1 to TRBJ2-3; 8 nucleotides agree with TRBD2. The CDR3 spans 17 residues. J lost 2 bases, V lost 3 bases, and 9 bases had no gene match. Germline V gene sequence: CDR1 KGHDR, CDR2 SFDVKD. In DNA, the CDR3 is TGTGCCACCAGTGATCCCGGGACTAGGGGATTCACAGATACGCAGTATTTT. Translated, it gives CATSDPGTRGFTDTQYF.

This clone has only one observation. The chain carries TRBV4-1 and TRBJ2-7, with TRBD1 matching over 8 bases. Germline CDR1 reads MGHRA; CDR2 reads YSYEKL. This CDR3 is 15 amino acids long. V was pared by 0 bases and J by 3 bases, with 4 bases of the junction left unmatched. The CDR3, as DNA: TGCGCCAGCAGCCAAGAAGTGACAGGGGTCTACGAGCAGTACTTC. Encoded protein: CASSQEVTGVYEQYF.

The genes are TRBV11-2 and TRBJ2-6, with no clear D. From germline, CDR1 is SGHAT and CDR2 FQNNGV. This CDR3 is 14 amino acids long. The germline V and J ends were trimmed by 1 base and 3 bases, with 4 bases remaining between them. This CDR3 reads CASSLVSGANVLTF. For the CDR3, the DNA is TGTGCCAGCAGCTTAGTCAGTGGGGCCAACGTCCTGACTTTC.

This sequence joins TRBV25-1 and TRBJ2-1, with 8 bases lining up with TRBD1. J lost 8 bases, V lost 5 bases, and 14 bases had no gene match. The CDR3 totals 16 residues. Germline V gene data show CDR1 as MGHDK and CDR2 as SYGVNS. The CDR3 bases are TGTGCCAGCAGTCATCCTGGGGGGAGGACAGGGCATGAGCAGTTCTTC. Protein product: CASSHPGGRTGHEQFF.

The genes are TRBV7-9 and TRBJ2-2; 7 bases are a match to TRBD2. This CDR3 comprises 16 residues. From germline, CDR1 is SEHNR and CDR2 FQNEAQ (reference sequence). Losses at the gene ends were 2 bases for V and 1 base for J; bases not matched to a gene: 4. The CDR3 bases are TGTGCCAGCAGCTTATGGCTAGCGGAGAACACCGGGGAGCTGTTTTTT. This sequence encodes CASSLWLAENTGELFF.

The count of this clone is one. This CDR3 reads CASSRDLAGTDTQYF. In DNA form, the CDR3 reads TGTGCCAGCAGTAGGGATCTAGCGGGCACAGATACGCAGTATTTT. The chain recombines TRBV7-2 with TRBJ2-3; 7 positions match TRBD2. The germline CDR1 and CDR2 sequences are SGHTA and FQGNSA. V trimming: 6 bases; J trimming: 1 base; junction bases outside the gene matches: 7. There are 15 residues in the CDR3.

This chain links TRBV6-5 with TRBJ2-1, with 10 bases lining up with TRBD1. The CDR3 is 15 residues long. Losses at the gene ends were 7 bases for V and 5 bases for J; bases not matched to a gene: 8. Germline V gene sequence: CDR1 MNHEY, CDR2 SVGAGI. This chain's CDR3 is CASNKGGTGDNEQFF. CDR3 DNA sequence: TGTGCCAGCAACAAAGGGGGGACAGGGGACAATGAGCAGTTCTTC.

The rearrangement joins TRBV12-3 or TRBV12-4 to TRBJ1-2, with D perhaps TRBD1 (6 bases). V shed 5 bases and J shed 4 bases, with 11 bases lying between them. The CDR3 covers 13 residues. CDR3 in DNA: TGTGCCAGCAGTCATACAGGGCCCTATGGCTACACCTTC. Its translation is CASSHTGPYGYTF.

The chain links TRBV5-1 to TRBJ1-6; D perhaps matches TRBD1 (5 bases). Germline CDR1 SGHRS, CDR2 YFSETQ. V gave up 4 bases and J gave up 12 bases, with 11 bases separating them. There are 12 residues in the CDR3. CDR3 DNA: TGCGCCAGCAGCCTGACGGGGGGACCCCTCCACTTT. Translation: CASSLTGGPLHF.

The chain links TRBV6-5 to TRBJ1-3; D might be TRBD1 (5 bases). Trimming pared 7 bases from V and 2 bases from J, leaving 15 bases between. The CDR3 runs to 15 residues. Germline-derived CDR1 and CDR2 are MNHEY and SVGAGI. The CDR3 nucleotides are TGTGCCAGCACCGATATTCGGGGGACTGGAAACACCATATATTTT. Its translation: CASTDIRGTGNTIYF.

This clone was detected only once. The sample contains more than one DNA sequence encoding this CDR3. The chain recombines TRBV5-1 with TRBJ2-1; 11 bases are shared with TRBD2. The germline CDR1 and CDR2 sequences are SGHRS and YFSETQ. CDR3 length equals 15 residues. Trimming at V came to 1 base and at J to 4 bases, leaving 1 base not matched to a gene. The CDR3 protein is CASSLTSGSYNEQFF. CDR3 nucleotides: TGCGCCAGCAGCTTGACTAGCGGGAGTTACAATGAGCAGTTCTTC. The variable domain in full, completed from reference TRBV5-1 and TRBJ2-1, reads KAGVTQTPRYLIKTRGQQVTLSCSPISGHRSVSWYQQTPGQGLQFLFEYFSETQRNKGNFPGRFSGRQFSNSRSEMNVSTLELGDSALYLCASSLTSGSYNEQFFGPGTRLTVL.

The J gene is TRBJ1-2, the V gene TRBV29-1; weak D call: TRBD1 (5 bases). CDR3 length equals 13 residues. Per germline, CDR1 SQVTM and CDR2 ANQGSEA. V lost 4 bases to trimming and J lost 6 bases, with 15 bases between them. In DNA, the CDR3 is TGCAGCGTTGCGAGGGACTTGGGGGATGGCTACACCTTC. It codes for CSVARDLGDGYTF.

The chain joins TRBV28 to TRBJ2-2; 9 bases fit TRBD2. The CDR3 length is 18 residues. Germline assignment: CDR1 MDHEN and CDR2 SYDVKM. V trimming: 4 bases; J trimming: 3 bases; junction bases outside the gene matches: 12. CDR3 loop: CASSSPGASGTYTGELFF. The CDR3 DNA follows: TGTGCCAGCAGTTCTCCCGGGGCTAGCGGGACGTACACCGGGGAGCTGTTTTTT.

The chain carries TRBV27 and TRBJ2-3; TRBD1 agrees at 10 bases. The junction had 4 bases not matched to a gene; V was cut back by 3 bases and J by 4 bases. The CDR3 runs to 15 residues. CDR1 is MNHEY, CDR2 SMNVEV, per germline (reference sequence). The CDR3 here is CASSFRDRGPDTQYF. The CDR3 nucleotides are TGTGCCAGCAGTTTCCGGGACAGGGGACCAGATACGCAGTATTTT.

This clone was seen just once. V and J are TRBV28 and TRBJ2-1; 14 bases align to TRBD2. Germline loops: CDR1 MDHEN, CDR2 SYDVKM. V shed 6 bases, J shed 12 bases, and the junction held 4 bases outside the gene matches. The CDR3 contains 13 residues. CDR3 sequence (DNA): TGTGCCAGCAGGGGGACTAGCGGGAGTTGGCAGTTCTTC. Amino acids: CASRGTSGSWQFF.

The V and J genes are TRBV5-1 and TRBJ1-1; perhaps TRBD1 as D (6 bases). V was cut by 6 bases and J by 1 base, with 13 bases left in between. Germline CDR1 reads SGHRS; CDR2 reads YFSETQ. CDR3 length: 14 amino acids. The CDR3 sequence: CASTQQGPNTEAFF. The CDR3 DNA follows: TGCGCCAGCACCCAACAGGGACCGAACACTGAAGCTTTCTTT.

The genes are TRBV19 and TRBJ1-4; D gene unclear. The CDR3 length is 16 residues. CDR1 is LNHDA and CDR2 is SQIVND in the germline V gene (reference sequence). V was pared by 5 bases and J by 8 bases, with 21 bases between. CDR3: CASSADREGLEEKLFF. For the CDR3, the DNA is TGTGCCAGTAGTGCGGACCGTGAGGGCCTGGAAGAAAAACTGTTTTTT. Full variable domain (outside the CDR3, taken from reference TRBV19 and TRBJ1-4): DGGITQSPKYLFRKEGQNVTLSCEQNLNHDAMYWYRQDPGQGLRLIYYSQIVNDFQKGDIAEGYSVSREKKESFPLTVTSAQKNPTAFYLCASSADREGLEEKLFFGSGTQLSVL.

This chain links TRBV11-2 with TRBJ1-2; the match to TRBD1 covers 8 bases. The length of the CDR3 is 15 residues. The V gene's germline CDR1 is SGHAT and CDR2 FQNNGV. V was clipped by 4 bases and J by 7 bases; unmatched bases: 11. CDR3 protein: CASSSTDRGSVGYTF. The DNA of the CDR3 is TGTGCCAGCAGCTCGACCGACAGGGGCTCCGTTGGCTACACCTTC.